This TCR beta chain originates from a study of T cells in Graves' hyperthyroidism and ophthalmopathy. Study-wide findings and caveats: Blood also held most thyroid clonotypes expanded beyond 0.001.

Note on this clonotype: Its target is unknown.

RNA transcripts provided the source from which TCR beta CDR3 regions were amplified. HTBI primers drove first-round RT-PCR of the TCR CDR3. TCRdb called the multiplex PCR reads again in MiXCR, with one record for every CDR3 protein. The profile shows hundreds of thousands of distinct CDR3 sequences, roughly 15% of them singletons. There are 14 residues in the CDR3. Germline assignment: CDR1 MGHDK and CDR2 SYGVNS. V gave up 2 bases and J gave up 3 bases, with 10 bases separating them. Uncontrolled infection, other autoimmune disease, pregnancy or lactation led to exclusion. Each diagnosis was grounded in clinical symptoms, serum thyroxine and TRAb, thyroid ultrasound, and orbital computed tomography. The authors obtained PBMCs from about 9 ml of fresh peripheral blood.

The chain recombines TRBV25-1 with TRBJ2-5; D perhaps matches TRBD1 (6 bases). The sequenced material came from blood. The clonotype originates from a woman under 30 with Graves' hyperthyroidism. CDR3 DNA: TGTGCCAGCAGTGAACCAACAGGGAAAGAGACCCAGTACTTC. It yields the protein CASSEPTGKETQYF. Variable domain in full (rest from reference TRBV25-1 and TRBJ2-5): EADIYQTPRYLVIGTGKKITLECSQTMGHDKMYWYQQDPGMELHLIHYSYGVNSTEKGDLSSESTVSRIRTEHFPLTLESARPSHTSQYLCASSEPTGKETQYFGPGTRLLVL.